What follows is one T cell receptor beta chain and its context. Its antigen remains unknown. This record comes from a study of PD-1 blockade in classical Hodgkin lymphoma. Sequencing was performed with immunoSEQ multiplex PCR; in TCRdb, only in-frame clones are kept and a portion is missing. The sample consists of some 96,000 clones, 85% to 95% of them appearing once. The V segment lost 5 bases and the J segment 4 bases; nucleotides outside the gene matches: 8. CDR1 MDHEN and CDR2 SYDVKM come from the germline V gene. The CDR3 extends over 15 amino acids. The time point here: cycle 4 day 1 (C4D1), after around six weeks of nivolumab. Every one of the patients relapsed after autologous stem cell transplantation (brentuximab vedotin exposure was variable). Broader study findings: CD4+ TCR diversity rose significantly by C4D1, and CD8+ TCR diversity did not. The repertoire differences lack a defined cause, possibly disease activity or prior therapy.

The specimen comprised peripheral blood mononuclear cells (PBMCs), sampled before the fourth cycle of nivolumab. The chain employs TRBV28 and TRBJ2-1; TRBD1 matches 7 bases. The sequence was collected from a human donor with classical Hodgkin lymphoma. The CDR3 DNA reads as TGTGCCAGCAGTCCGACGACAGGGTTATACAATGAGCAGTTCTTC. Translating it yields CASSPTTGLYNEQFF.